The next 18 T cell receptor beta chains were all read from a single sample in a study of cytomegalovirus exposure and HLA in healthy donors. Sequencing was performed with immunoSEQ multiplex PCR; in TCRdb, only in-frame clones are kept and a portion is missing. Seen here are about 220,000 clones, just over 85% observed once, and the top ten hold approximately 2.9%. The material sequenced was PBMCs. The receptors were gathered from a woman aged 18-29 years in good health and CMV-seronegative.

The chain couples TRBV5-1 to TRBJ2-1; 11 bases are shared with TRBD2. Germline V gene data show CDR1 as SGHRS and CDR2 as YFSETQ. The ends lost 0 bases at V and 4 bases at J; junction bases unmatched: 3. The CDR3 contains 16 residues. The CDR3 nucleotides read TGCGCCAGCAGCTTGGCCGGGACTAGCGGTTACAATGAGCAGTTCTTC. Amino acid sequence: CASSLAGTSGYNEQFF.

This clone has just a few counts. CDR3: CAISDMNTEAFF. The CDR3 bases are TGTGCCATCAGTGACATGAACACTGAAGCTTTCTTT. The V call is TRBV10-3, the J call TRBJ1-1, with no clear D. The CDR3 has 12 amino acids. The germline CDR1 and CDR2 sequences are ENHRY and SYGVKD. V gave up 3 bases and J gave up 0 bases, with 2 bases separating them.

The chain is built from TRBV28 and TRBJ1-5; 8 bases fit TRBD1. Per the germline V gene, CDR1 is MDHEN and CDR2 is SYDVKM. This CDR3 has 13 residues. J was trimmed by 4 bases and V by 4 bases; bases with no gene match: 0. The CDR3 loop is CASSYRGNQPQHF. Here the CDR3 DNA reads TGTGCCAGCAGTTACAGGGGGAATCAGCCCCAGCATTTT.

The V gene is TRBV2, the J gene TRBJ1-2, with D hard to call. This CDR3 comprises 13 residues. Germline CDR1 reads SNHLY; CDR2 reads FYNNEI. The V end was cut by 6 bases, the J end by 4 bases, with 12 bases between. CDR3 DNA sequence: TGTGCCAGCAGCGAAAATATGTCCTATGGCTACACCTTC. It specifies CASSENMSYGYTF.

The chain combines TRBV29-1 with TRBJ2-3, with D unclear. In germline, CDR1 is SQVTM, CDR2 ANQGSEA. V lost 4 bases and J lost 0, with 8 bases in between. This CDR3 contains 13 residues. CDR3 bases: TGCAGCGTTGGCGGATCTAGCACAGATACGCAGTATTTT. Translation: CSVGGSSTDTQYF.

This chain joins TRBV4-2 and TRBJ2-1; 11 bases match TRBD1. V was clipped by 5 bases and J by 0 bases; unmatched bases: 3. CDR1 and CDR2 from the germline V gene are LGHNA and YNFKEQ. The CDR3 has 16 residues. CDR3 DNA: TGTGCCAGCAGCAGGGACAGGGGGAGCTCCTACAATGAGCAGTTCTTC. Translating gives CASSRDRGSSYNEQFF.

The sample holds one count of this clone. This CDR3 reads CASSEGLDWSGLIAEAFF. In DNA, the CDR3 is TGTGCCAGCAGTGAAGGACTAGATTGGTCAGGTCTTATAGCTGAAGCTTTCTTT. The chain combines TRBV2 with TRBJ1-1; D remains unclear. The CDR3 runs to 18 residues. Germline assignment: CDR1 SNHLY and CDR2 FYNNEI. Trimming stripped 1 base from V and 6 bases from J, with 24 bases between. Complete variable domain (other parts from reference TRBV2 and TRBJ1-1): EPEVTQTPSHQVTQMGQEVILRCVPISNHLYFYWYRQILGQKVEFLVSFYNNEISEKSEIFDDQFSVERPDGSNFTLKIRSTKLEDSAMYFCASSEGLDWSGLIAEAFFGQGTRLTVV.

The CDR3: CASSPDIWGNYGYTF. In DNA form, the CDR3 reads TGTGCCAGCAGCCCGGACATTTGGGGTAACTATGGCTACACCTTC. The chain uses TRBV11-2 and TRBJ1-2; D perhaps matches TRBD1 (5 bases). Trimming left V 5 bases short and J 1 base short, with 14 bases between. The CDR3 spans 15 residues. Germline-derived CDR1 and CDR2 are SGHAT and FQNNGV. Combining the CDR3 with reference TRBV11-2 and TRBJ1-2 gives the whole variable domain EAGVAQSPRYKIIEKRQSVAFWCNPISGHATLYWYQQILGQGPKLLIQFQNNGVVDDSQLPKDRFSAERLKGVDSTLKIQPAKLEDSAVYLCASSPDIWGNYGYTFGSGTRLTVV.

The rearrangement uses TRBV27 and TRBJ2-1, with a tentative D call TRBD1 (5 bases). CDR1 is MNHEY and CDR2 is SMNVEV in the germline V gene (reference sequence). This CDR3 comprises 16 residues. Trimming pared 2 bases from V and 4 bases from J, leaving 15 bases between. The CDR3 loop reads CASSLGWLGDYNEQFF. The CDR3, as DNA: TGTGCCAGCAGTTTAGGGTGGCTAGGGGATTACAATGAGCAGTTCTTC.

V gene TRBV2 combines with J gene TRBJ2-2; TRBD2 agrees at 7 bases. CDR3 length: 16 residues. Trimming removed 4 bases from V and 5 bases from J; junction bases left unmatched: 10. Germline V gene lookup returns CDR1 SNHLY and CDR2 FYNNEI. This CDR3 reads CASSAFGIAGTGELFF. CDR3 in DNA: TGTGCCAGCAGTGCCTTTGGGATAGCGGGTACCGGGGAGCTGTTTTTT.

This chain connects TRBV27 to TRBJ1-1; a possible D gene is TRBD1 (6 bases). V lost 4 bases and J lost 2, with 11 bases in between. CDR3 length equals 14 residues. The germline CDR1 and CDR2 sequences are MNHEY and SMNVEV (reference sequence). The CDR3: CASSSWTANTEAFF. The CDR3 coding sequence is TGTGCCAGCAGTTCTTGGACAGCAAACACTGAAGCTTTCTTT.

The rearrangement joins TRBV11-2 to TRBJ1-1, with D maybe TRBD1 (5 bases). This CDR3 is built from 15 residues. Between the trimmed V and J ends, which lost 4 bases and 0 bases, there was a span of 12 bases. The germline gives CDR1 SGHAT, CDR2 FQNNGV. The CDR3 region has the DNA TGTGCCAGCAGCTCCAGGGCTCGGATGAACACTGAAGCTTTCTTT. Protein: CASSSRARMNTEAFF.

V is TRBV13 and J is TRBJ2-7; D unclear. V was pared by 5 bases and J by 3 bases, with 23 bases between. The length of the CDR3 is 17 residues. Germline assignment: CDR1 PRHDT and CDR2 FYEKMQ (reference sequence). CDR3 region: CASSPQPPGSLVYEQYF. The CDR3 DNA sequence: TGTGCCAGCAGCCCGCAGCCCCCAGGCTCTCTTGTCTACGAGCAGTACTTC.

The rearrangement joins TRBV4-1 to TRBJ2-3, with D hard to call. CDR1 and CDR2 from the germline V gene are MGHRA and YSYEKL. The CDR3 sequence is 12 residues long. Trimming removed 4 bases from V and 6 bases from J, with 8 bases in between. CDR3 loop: CASSLDGDTQYF. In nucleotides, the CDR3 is TGCGCCAGCAGCCTTGATGGCGATACGCAGTATTTT.

Written as DNA, the CDR3 is TGTGCCAGTAAGGAGGGTTTGGGGGCGGGAGACGAGCAGTACTTC. Translating it yields CASKEGLGAGDEQYF. The rearrangement links TRBV19 to TRBJ2-7; D possibly corresponds to TRBD2 (7 bases). The germline gives CDR1 LNHDA, CDR2 SQIVND (reference sequence). The ends were cut back, 7 bases at V and 5 bases at J, with 21 bases in the middle. The CDR3 is 15 residues long.

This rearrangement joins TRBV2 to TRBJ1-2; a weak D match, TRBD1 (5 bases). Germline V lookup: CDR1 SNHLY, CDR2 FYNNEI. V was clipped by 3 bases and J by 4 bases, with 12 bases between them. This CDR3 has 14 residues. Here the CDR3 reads CASSESGLVYGYTF. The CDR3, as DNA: TGTGCCAGCAGTGAGTCAGGGCTCGTCTATGGCTACACCTTC.

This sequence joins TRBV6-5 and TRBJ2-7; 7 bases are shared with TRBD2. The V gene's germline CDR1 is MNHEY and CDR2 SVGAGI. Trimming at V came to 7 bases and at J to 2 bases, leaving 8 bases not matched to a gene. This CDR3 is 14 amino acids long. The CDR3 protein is CASTPGRGTYEQYF. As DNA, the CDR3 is TGTGCCAGCACCCCAGGGAGGGGCACCTACGAGCAGTACTTC.

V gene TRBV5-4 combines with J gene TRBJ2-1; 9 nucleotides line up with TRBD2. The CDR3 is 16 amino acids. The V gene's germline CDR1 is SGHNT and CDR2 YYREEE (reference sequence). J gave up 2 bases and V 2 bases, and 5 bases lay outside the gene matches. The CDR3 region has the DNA TGTGCCAGCAGCTTTGATAGCGGGGGACCCTACAATGAGCAGTTCTTC. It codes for CASSFDSGGPYNEQFF.